The 22 T cell receptor beta chains below all came from one sample that was sequenced in a study of cytomegalovirus exposure and HLA in healthy donors. PCR was performed using 60 Vbeta and 13 Jbeta primers. Produced via immunoSEQ multiplex PCR; TCRdb's table is partial and in-frame only. Among 100,000 or so clones listed, 60% to 80% were seen once. Specimen: PBMCs. The origin of the receptors is a woman aged 25 to 45 in good health and CMV-seronegative.

The chain is built from TRBV18 and TRBJ2-1, with 9 bases matching TRBD1. Looked up from germline, CDR1 is KGHSH and CDR2 is LQKENI. V dropped 3 bases and J dropped 8; count of bases not matched to a gene: 8. CDR3 length: 15 amino acids. The CDR3 DNA reads TGTGCCAGCTCACCTGGGACAGGGAGGAAGGATGAGCAGTTCTTC. Its protein product is CASSPGTGRKDEQFF.

The chain combines TRBV19 with TRBJ2-1; 7 bases fit TRBD2. The CDR3 has 18 residues. From germline, CDR1 is LNHDA and CDR2 SQIVND (reference sequence). V gave up 5 bases and J gave up 4 bases; unmatched junction bases: 17. CDR3 sequence (DNA): TGTGCCAGTAGTTCCTTGAAGTCGAGCGGGACCCGTTACAATGAGCAGTTCTTC. As protein: CASSSLKSSGTRYNEQFF.

This clone was seen only a few times. CDR3 loop: CASSPRLAGDFTDTQYF. The CDR3 bases are TGTGCCAGCAGTCCACGACTAGCGGGGGATTTCACAGATACGCAGTATTTT. V usage is TRBV2 and J usage is TRBJ2-3, with TRBD2 matching over 12 bases. The CDR3 consists of 17 residues. Germline V gene data show CDR1 as SNHLY and CDR2 as FYNNEI. Trimming took 5 bases from V and 2 from J; bases not matched to a gene: 8.

The rearrangement uses TRBV4-1 and TRBJ2-7; 8 bases align to TRBD1. Germline V gives CDR1 MGHRA, CDR2 YSYEKL. V lost 0 bases to trimming and J lost 7 bases; unmatched junction nucleotides: 8. This CDR3 is built from 15 residues. The chain's CDR3 is CASSQERQGAREQYF. CDR3 nucleotides: TGCGCCAGCAGCCAAGAACGGCAGGGGGCTCGAGAGCAGTACTTC.

The chain is built from TRBV6-5 and TRBJ2-7; D might be TRBD1 (5 bases). Germline V CDR1 and CDR2: MNHEY, SVGAGI. The CDR3 totals 15 residues. Between the trimmed V and J ends, which lost 4 bases and 4 bases, there was a span of 17 bases. The CDR3 sequence: CASSLWLSDSYEQYF. The DNA for the CDR3 is TGTGCCAGCAGTTTATGGTTGAGCGACAGTTACGAGCAGTACTTC.

CDR3 amino acids: CASSVDPGAGYTF. DNA of the CDR3: TGTGCCAGCAGCGTTGACCCGGGAGCAGGCTACACCTTC. The V call is TRBV28, the J call TRBJ1-2; D gene unclear. V lost 6 bases to trimming and J lost 8 bases, with 16 bases between them. CDR3 length equals 13 residues. The germline V gene has CDR1 MDHEN and CDR2 SYDVKM.

The chain employs TRBV19 and TRBJ2-7; 13 bases line up with TRBD2. J lost 4 bases, V lost 5 bases, and 8 bases had no gene match. This CDR3 is built from 16 residues. CDR1 and CDR2 from the germline V gene are LNHDA and SQIVND (reference sequence). The CDR3 spells CASSPRTSGSRYEQYF. In DNA form, the CDR3 reads TGTGCCAGTAGTCCGCGGACTAGCGGGAGTAGGTACGAGCAGTACTTC. The full variable domain, rest sourced from reference TRBV19 and TRBJ2-7, is DGGITQSPKYLFRKEGQNVTLSCEQNLNHDAMYWYRQDPGQGLRLIYYSQIVNDFQKGDIAEGYSVSREKKESFPLTVTSAQKNPTAFYLCASSPRTSGSRYEQYFGPGTRLTVT.

The chain couples TRBV13 to TRBJ1-3, with a tentative D call TRBD1 (6 bases). The ends were cut back, 3 bases at V and 2 bases at J, with 11 bases in the middle. This CDR3 region has 15 residues. The germline V gene encodes CDR1 PRHDT and CDR2 FYEKMQ (reference sequence). CDR3 loop: CASSFHTGTGNTIYF. CDR3 bases: TGTGCCAGCAGCTTTCATACAGGGACTGGAAACACCATATATTTT. Filled out from reference TRBV13 and TRBJ1-3, the complete variable domain reads AAGVIQSPRHLIKEKRETATLKCYPIPRHDTVYWYQQGPGQDPQFLISFYEKMQSDKGSIPDRFSAQQFSDYHSELNMSSLELGDSALYFCASSFHTGTGNTIYFGEGSWLTVV.

This chain links TRBV5-6 with TRBJ1-5; D is uncertain. CDR1 and CDR2 from the germline V gene are SGHDT and YYEEEE. The CDR3 consists of 15 residues. Trimming left V 1 base short and J 3 bases short, with 11 bases between. The CDR3 reads CASSLLSGLNQPQHF. The CDR3 DNA is TGTGCCAGCAGCTTGTTGTCAGGCCTCAATCAGCCCCAGCATTTT.

The chain carries TRBV6-1 and TRBJ1-4; D is possibly TRBD1 (6 bases). V lost 1 base, J lost 2 bases, and 20 bases lay in between. The CDR3 is 19 residues long. Germline V gives CDR1 MNHNS, CDR2 SASEGT. CDR3 region: CASSEEVWGLGPTNEKLFF. The CDR3 DNA follows: TGTGCCAGCAGTGAAGAGGTATGGGGGCTCGGACCCACTAATGAAAAACTGTTTTTT.

This clone came up once. The V and J genes are TRBV30 and TRBJ1-2; tentative D call: TRBD1 (6 bases). The CDR3 runs 11 residues. V was pared by 7 bases and J by 4 bases, with 10 bases between. Per germline, CDR1 GTSNPN and CDR2 SVGIG (reference sequence). The CDR3 loop is CASGQFYGYTF. In nucleotides, the CDR3 is TGTGCCTCCGGACAGTTCTATGGCTACACCTTC. The complete variable domain, with remaining parts taken from reference TRBV30 and TRBJ1-2, reads SQTIHQWPATLVQPVGSPLSLECTVEGTSNPNLYWYRQAAGRGLQLLFYSVGIGQISSEVPQNLSASRPQDRQFILSSKKLLLSDSGFYLCASGQFYGYTFGSGTRLTVV.

This chain connects TRBV10-3 to TRBJ1-5, with D possibly being TRBD1 (6 bases). Germline CDR1 ENHRY, CDR2 SYGVKD. Trimming removed 10 bases at V and 0 bases at J, with 16 bases between. The CDR3 sequence is 15 residues long. The CDR3 nucleotides read TGTGCCAGCCGACAGGATCCGAATAGCAATCAGCCCCAGCATTTT. The encoded protein is CASRQDPNSNQPQHF.

The V and J genes are TRBV28 and TRBJ2-1, with D perhaps TRBD1 (5 bases). This CDR3 has 14 residues. Per germline, CDR1 MDHEN and CDR2 SYDVKM. Trimming cost V 3 bases and J 4 bases, with 10 bases left between them. The CDR3 is CASSLTEEYNEQFF. CDR3 bases: TGTGCCAGCAGTTTGACAGAGGAGTACAATGAGCAGTTCTTC.

The CDR3 reads CASSLFLPYGYTF. CDR3 sequence (DNA): TGTGCCAGCAGCTTATTCCTTCCCTATGGCTACACCTTC. The chain uses TRBV11-2 and TRBJ1-2; D is uncertain. The germline V gene encodes CDR1 SGHAT and CDR2 FQNNGV. The CDR3 consists of 13 residues. Trimming stripped 2 bases from V and 4 bases from J, with 8 bases between.

The rearrangement uses TRBV7-9 and TRBJ2-3, with TRBD1 identical over 9 bases. J lost 4 bases, V lost 1 base, and 3 bases had no gene match. The V gene's germline CDR1 is SEHNR and CDR2 FQNEAQ (reference sequence). This CDR3 contains 15 residues. The CDR3 region is CASSLGDRESDTQYF. Written as DNA, the CDR3 is TGTGCCAGCAGCTTAGGGGACAGGGAGTCAGATACGCAGTATTTT.

J is TRBJ2-2 and V is TRBV10-3; TRBD2 matches at 8 bases. The CDR3 runs to 16 residues. The trim removed 4 bases at V and 5 bases at J, leaving 9 bases unmatched. Germline V gene sequence: CDR1 ENHRY, CDR2 SYGVKD. CDR3 loop: CAISVRREVKTGELFF. The DNA of the CDR3 is TGTGCCATCAGTGTTCGGCGGGAGGTAAAGACCGGGGAGCTGTTTTTT.

The V gene is TRBV5-1, the J gene TRBJ2-7, with TRBD1 matching 10 bases. CDR1 and CDR2 from the germline V gene are SGHRS and YFSETQ. The CDR3 covers 16 residues. The junction had 11 bases not matched to a gene; V was cut back by 3 bases and J by 5 bases. This CDR3 reads CASSSLTGGLLDEQYF. The CDR3 bases are TGCGCCAGCAGCTCGTTGACAGGGGGCCTTCTAGACGAGCAGTACTTC.

The chain carries TRBV7-2 and TRBJ2-3, with 9 bases aligning to TRBD1. Germline trimming cut 5 bases from V and 2 bases from J; bases unmatched to any gene: 5. Germline values: CDR1 SGHTA, CDR2 FQGNSA. The CDR3 has 15 amino acids. The DNA of the CDR3 is TGTGCCAGCAGCAACAGGGGGCCTAACACAGATACGCAGTATTTT. Protein: CASSNRGPNTDTQYF.

The chain combines TRBV30 with TRBJ2-6, with TRBD2 as a possible D gene (5 bases). This CDR3 comprises 17 residues. Trimming stripped 0 bases from V and 0 bases from J, with 12 bases between. Germline V gene data show CDR1 as GTSNPN and CDR2 as SVGIG (reference sequence). The CDR3 DNA follows: TGTGCCTGGAGTGTCGGCGGGTGGATCTCTGGGGCCAACGTCCTGACTTTC. This sequence encodes CAWSVGGWISGANVLTF.

The chain is built from TRBV28 and TRBJ1-4, with 8 positions matching TRBD1. CDR1 and CDR2 (germline): MDHEN, SYDVKM. The CDR3 is 15 amino acids. After removal of 5 bases from V and 2 bases from J, the junction contained 4 bases not matched to a gene. CDR3 sequence: CASSETGATNEKLFF. DNA of the CDR3: TGTGCCAGCAGTGAGACAGGGGCCACTAATGAAAAACTGTTTTTT.

The chain recombines TRBV10-1 with TRBJ2-2; 8 bases line up with TRBD2. From germline, CDR1 is WNHNN and CDR2 SYGVQD (reference sequence). The J segment lost 6 bases and the V segment lost 3 bases, leaving 9 bases of the junction unmatched. The CDR3 has 16 amino acids. The CDR3 DNA sequence: TGCGCCAGCAGTGATTTTCCGGGGGGGCCGTCCGGGGAGCTGTTTTTT. This gives the protein CASSDFPGGPSGELFF.

This chain joins TRBV6-5 and TRBJ1-2; no clear D. The CDR3 length is 15 residues. V lost 8 bases and J lost 8, with 24 bases in between. Germline CDR1 is MNHEY and CDR2 is SVGAGI. Here the CDR3 DNA reads TGTGCCAGCCGAGTCGGTCAGGAAATTATCGGAGGCTACACCTTC. It is translated as CASRVGQEIIGGYTF.